A selection of T cell receptor beta chains follows, all from one sample in a study of blood T cells in healthy people across ages. TCRdb ran MiXCR on the 5' RACE reads and lists one entry per CDR3 protein. The sample yields some 1.6 million distinct CDR3 sequences, roughly a third seen once. Input material: blood. These receptors all come from a woman in her twenties or thirties in good health. Both conserved end residues are part of each CDR3. The D gene is left open where the match is weak. Expanded clones get a size class; other rows say once, few or many, or leave the size out.

TRBJ1-1,NA,TRBV6-4,TRBD1,TGTGCCAGCAGTGCCGAACAGGGGATGACTGAAGCTTTCTTT,CASSAEQGMTEAFF
TRBJ2-1,few,TRBV20-1,NA,TGCAGTGCTAGAGATAAAAGGGAAAAATGGACTGGAGCGCCCGAGCAGTTCTTC,CSARDKREKWTGAPEQFF
TRBJ1-6,NA,TRBV15,TRBD1,TGTGCCACCAGCAGAACCGGGACAGGGGTTTTTACCCTCCACTTT,CATSRTGTGVFTLHF
TRBJ2-1,NA,TRBV9,NA,TGTGCCAGCAGCGCTGGGTCCGGGAATGAGCAGTTCTTC,CASSAGSGNEQFF
TRBJ2-1,NA,TRBV7-2,NA,TGCGCCAGCGGTGATATTGTGGGACTTAATGAGCAGTTCTTC,CASGDIVGLNEQFF
TRBJ2-7,NA,TRBV6-1,TRBD2,TGTGCCAGCAGAGGGAAGGGTCGGACTAGCGGGGGATTGGCCTACGAGCAGTACTTC,CASRGKGRTSGGLAYEQYF
TRBJ2-3,NA,TRBV20-1,TRBD2,TGCAGTGGACTAGCGGGAGACAGGTCCACAGATACGCAGTATTTT,CSGLAGDRSTDTQYF
TRBJ2-1,NA,TRBV11-2,NA,TGCGCCAGCAGCCCAACTGGGGTAATTAATGAGCAGTTCTTC,CASSPTGVINEQFF
TRBJ2-3,few,TRBV14,NA,TGTGCCAGCAGCCAAGGTGTTAGCGCGCAGTATTTT,CASSQGVSAQYF
TRBJ1-2,few,TRBV9,NA,TGTGCCAGCAGCACATCCGGGACGGCGGGGGATGGCTACACCTTC,CASSTSGTAGDGYTF
TRBJ2-1,NA,TRBV12-3/TRBV12-4,NA,TGTGCCATTACGTTCCTGGGACATCTTGATGATGTGCAGTTCTTC,CAITFLGHLDDVQFF
TRBJ2-1,NA,TRBV5-1,TRBD1,TGCGCCAGCAGCCGGGGACAGTTGTACAATGAGCAGTTCTTC,CASSRGQLYNEQFF
TRBJ2-1,NA,TRBV6-1,TRBD2,TGTGCCGGCAGTGCCCTCATGGGGGGGGTGCGACGCAATGAGCAGTTCTTC,CAGSALMGGVRRNEQFF
TRBJ2-3,NA,TRBV7-2,NA,TGTGCCAGCAGCTTAGCGTACGAAACAGATACGCAGTATTTT,CASSLAYETDTQYF
TRBJ1-1,many,TRBV27,NA,TGTGCCAGCAGTCCCCCGAAGGGAGCTGAAGCTTTCTTT,CASSPPKGAEAFF
TRBJ2-3,few,TRBV27,TRBD1,TGTGCCAGCAGTTTGCAACAGGGGAAAGATACGCAGTATTTT,CASSLQQGKDTQYF
TRBJ2-3,few,TRBV7-8,TRBD2,TGTGCCAGCAGCTTAGCTCCTAGCGGGGGGGGAGATACGCAGTATTTT,CASSLAPSGGGDTQYF
TRBJ1-2,many,TRBV12-3/TRBV12-4,NA,TGTGCCAGCAGTCTCCACCGACGGTCCTTAGGTGGGGGCTACACCTTC,CASSLHRRSLGGGYTF
TRBJ2-7,few,TRBV28,TRBD2,TGTGCCAGCAGTTTTCTCGCGGGAGTTCCCTACGAGCAGTACTTC,CASSFLAGVPYEQYF
TRBJ1-6,NA,TRBV28,NA,TGTGCCAGCAAACCCTCGGTGGGAGATAATTCACCCCTCCACTTT,CASKPSVGDNSPLHF
TRBJ2-7,few,TRBV15,NA,TGTGCCACCAGCAGAGATCCCCCAGGTGGAGGGGGCACAACGATCGGGTACTACGAGCAGTACTTC,CATSRDPPGGGGTTIGYYEQYF